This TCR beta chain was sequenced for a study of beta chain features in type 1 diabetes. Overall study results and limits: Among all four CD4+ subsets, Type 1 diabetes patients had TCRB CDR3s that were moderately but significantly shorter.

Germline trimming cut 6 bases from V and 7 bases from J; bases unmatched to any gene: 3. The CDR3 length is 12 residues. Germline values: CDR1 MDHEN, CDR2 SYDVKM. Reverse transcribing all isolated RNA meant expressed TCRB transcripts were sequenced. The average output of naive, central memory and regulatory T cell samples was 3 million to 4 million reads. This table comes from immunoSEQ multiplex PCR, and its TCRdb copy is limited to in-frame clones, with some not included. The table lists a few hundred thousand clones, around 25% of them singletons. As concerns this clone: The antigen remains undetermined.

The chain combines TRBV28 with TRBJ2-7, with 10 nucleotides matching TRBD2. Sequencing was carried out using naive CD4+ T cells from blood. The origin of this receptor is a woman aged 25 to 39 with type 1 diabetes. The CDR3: CASSLAGEEQYF. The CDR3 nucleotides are TGTGCCAGCAGCCTAGCGGGAGAAGAGCAGTACTTC.